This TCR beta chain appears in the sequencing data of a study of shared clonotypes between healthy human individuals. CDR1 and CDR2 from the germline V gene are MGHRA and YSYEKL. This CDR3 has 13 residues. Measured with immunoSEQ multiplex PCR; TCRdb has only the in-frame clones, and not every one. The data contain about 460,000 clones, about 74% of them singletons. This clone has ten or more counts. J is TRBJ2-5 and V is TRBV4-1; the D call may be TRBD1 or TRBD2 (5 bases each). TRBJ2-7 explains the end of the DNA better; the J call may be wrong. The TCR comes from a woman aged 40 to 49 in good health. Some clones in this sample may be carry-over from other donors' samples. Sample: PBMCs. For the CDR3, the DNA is TGCGCCAGCAGAAGGGACCTCAATTCCGAGCAGTACTTC. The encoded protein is CASRRDLNSEQYF.